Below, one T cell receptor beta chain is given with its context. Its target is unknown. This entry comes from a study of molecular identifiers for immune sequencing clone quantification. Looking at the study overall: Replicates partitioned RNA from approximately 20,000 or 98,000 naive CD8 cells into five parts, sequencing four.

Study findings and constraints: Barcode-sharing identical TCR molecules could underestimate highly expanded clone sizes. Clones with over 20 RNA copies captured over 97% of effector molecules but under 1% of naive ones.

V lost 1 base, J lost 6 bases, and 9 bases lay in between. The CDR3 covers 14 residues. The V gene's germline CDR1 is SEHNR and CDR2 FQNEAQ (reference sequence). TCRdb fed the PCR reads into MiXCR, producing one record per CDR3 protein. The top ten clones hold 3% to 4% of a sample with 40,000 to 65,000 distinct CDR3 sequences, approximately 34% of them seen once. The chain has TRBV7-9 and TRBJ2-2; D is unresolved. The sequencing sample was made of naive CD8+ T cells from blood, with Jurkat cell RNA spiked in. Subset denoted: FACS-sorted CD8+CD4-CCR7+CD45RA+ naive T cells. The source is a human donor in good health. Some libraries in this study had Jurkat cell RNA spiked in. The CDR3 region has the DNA TGTGCCAGCAGCTTAGAGAGCATGGCCGGGGAGCTGTTTTTT. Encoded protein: CASSLESMAGELFF.